The 28 T cell receptor beta chains reported below all come from one sample, sequenced in a study of glioma-infiltrating T cells. TCR alpha and beta CDR3 regions were amplified from RNA using iRepertoire nested multiplex PCR. In TCRdb, the multiplex PCR reads were re-called with MiXCR into one record per CDR3 protein. This sample has around 140,000 distinct CDR3 sequences, with approximately 40% found just once. Sequenced material: glioma tissue, nonneoplastic brain tissue, or PBMCs (not recorded which). The receptors originated from a human donor with low-grade glioma or glioblastoma, undergoing nonglioma brain surgery, or in good health (not recorded which).

A single count supports this clonotype. The V and J genes are TRBV27 and TRBJ1-1; D gene uncertain. The CDR3 runs to 13 residues. V was shortened by 4 bases and J by 5 bases, with 11 bases between the two germline ends. CDR1 is MNHEY and CDR2 is SMNVEV in the germline V gene (reference sequence). The CDR3 nucleotides are TGTGCCAGCAGTTCCGGGCGTCGTACTGAAGCTTTCTTT. This translates into CASSSGRRTEAFF.

The rearrangement joins TRBV7-2 to TRBJ1-1, with 8 bases identical to TRBD1. Trimming took 1 base from V and 4 from J; bases not matched to a gene: 5. Germline V gives CDR1 SGHTA, CDR2 FQGNSA. This CDR3 contains 15 residues. CDR3 sequence (DNA): TGTGCCAGCAGCTTAGAGGCTGGACAGGGCACTGAAGCTTTCTTT. As protein: CASSLEAGQGTEAFF.

In its sample, this clonotype was seen a few times. This sequence joins TRBV28 and TRBJ1-3; no clear D gene. The V gene lost 3 bases and the J gene lost 0 bases, with 6 bases spanning the gap. The CDR3 covers 14 residues. Per the germline V gene, CDR1 is MDHEN and CDR2 is SYDVKM. CDR3 sequence (DNA): TGTGCCAGCAGTTTCTCCTACTCTGGAAACACCATATATTTT. It specifies CASSFSYSGNTIYF.

The rearrangement joins TRBV6-1 to TRBJ2-5, with D tentatively TRBD2 (6 bases). The CDR3 consists of 13 residues. Germline V gene sequence: CDR1 MNHNS, CDR2 SASEGT. Trimming took off 6 bases at V and 4 bases at J, with 12 bases between the two ends. The CDR3 protein is CASRPGLGETQYF. CDR3 bases: TGTGCCAGCAGGCCGGGACTCGGAGAGACCCAGTACTTC.

The chain joins TRBV2 to TRBJ1-3; D is perhaps TRBD1 (5 bases). The CDR3 loop spans 16 amino acids. The germline CDR1 and CDR2 sequences are SNHLY and FYNNEI. Trimming took 3 bases from V and 4 from J, leaving 16 bases between them. The CDR3 sequence: CASSEVGRTGGNTIYF. CDR3 sequence (DNA): TGTGCCAGCAGTGAGGTGGGACGCACGGGAGGAAACACCATATATTTT. Using reference TRBV2 and TRBJ1-3 for the parts outside the CDR3, the full variable domain is EPEVTQTPSHQVTQMGQEVILRCVPISNHLYFYWYRQILGQKVEFLVSFYNNEISEKSEIFDDQFSVERPDGSNFTLKIRSTKLEDSAMYFCASSEVGRTGGNTIYFGEGSWLTVV.

This chain connects TRBV6-2 or TRBV6-3 to TRBJ2-1, with TRBD2 as a possible D gene (5 bases). V gave up 5 bases and J gave up 4 bases, with 15 bases separating them. This CDR3 spans 15 amino acids. CDR1 and CDR2 from the germline V gene are MNHEY and SVGEGT. The CDR3 sequence: CASSNRPSKYNEQFF. In nucleotides, the CDR3 is TGTGCCAGCAGTAACCGCCCTAGCAAATACAATGAGCAGTTCTTC.

The table lists this clonotype with a few counts. The rearrangement links TRBV4-2 to TRBJ2-5, with a tentative D call TRBD1 (5 bases). V was clipped by 0 bases and J by 3 bases, with 14 bases between them. This CDR3 has 16 residues. CDR1 LGHNA and CDR2 YNFKEQ come from the germline V gene. CDR3 DNA: TGTGCCAGCAGCCAAGACGTAGGGGAAGGGGAAGAGACCCAGTACTTC. The encoded protein is CASSQDVGEGEETQYF.

This clonotype was seen more than once but under ten times. The rearrangement joins TRBV2 to TRBJ2-1; D may be TRBD1 (6 bases). The V end was cut by 7 bases, the J end by 0 bases, with 16 bases between. The CDR3 is made up of 16 amino acids. In germline, CDR1 is SNHLY, CDR2 FYNNEI. CDR3 coding DNA: TGTGCCAGCACTCACTTGACAGGCAGCTCCTACAATGAGCAGTTCTTC. This gives the protein CASTHLTGSSYNEQFF.

The rearrangement links TRBV18 to TRBJ2-7; possibly TRBD2 for D (5 bases). The CDR3 has 13 residues. The germline V gene has CDR1 KGHSH and CDR2 LQKENI. Trimming shortened V by 1 base and J by 6 bases, and 10 bases separated the two germline ends. The CDR3 reads CASSPRSAGEQYF. DNA of the CDR3: TGTGCCAGCTCACCACGGTCCGCGGGCGAGCAGTACTTC. Full variable domain (remainder filled in from reference TRBV18 and TRBJ2-7): NAGVMQNPRHLVRRRGQEARLRCSPMKGHSHVYWYRQLPEEGLKFMVYLQKENIIDESGMPKERFSAEFPKEGPSILRIQQVVRGDSAAYFCASSPRSAGEQYFGPGTRLTVT.

In its sample, this clonotype was seen a few times. This chain connects TRBV15 to TRBJ2-3; perhaps TRBD1 as D (5 bases). The CDR3 contains 15 residues. Germline values: CDR1 LNHNV, CDR2 YYDKDF (reference sequence). With 5 bases removed from V and 4 bases from J, the gap between germline ends came to 16 bases. The CDR3 loop reads CATSVTRVLADTQYF. In nucleotides, the CDR3 is TGTGCCACCAGCGTAACCAGGGTACTCGCAGATACGCAGTATTTT.

Comments on this clonotype: One end of the junction is discordant with germline, which a read error may explain. This chain links TRBV6-9 with TRBJ1-4; TRBD1 aligns across 8 bases. Per the germline V gene, CDR1 is MNHGY and CDR2 is SVAAGI. The length of the CDR3 is 14 residues. The chain's CDR3 is CASNFRTGNGKLFF. The CDR3 coding sequence is TGTGCCAGCAATTTTCGGACAGGGAATGGAAAACTGTTTTTT.

This clonotype was detected a few times. The chain couples TRBV4-1 to TRBJ1-4; possible D gene TRBD1, 5 bases. Germline V lookup: CDR1 MGHRA, CDR2 YSYEKL. Deletions cut 3 bases from V and 2 bases from J, with 10 bases between. The CDR3 spans 15 residues. The CDR3 region is CASSQGVGTNEKLFF. CDR3 DNA: TGCGCCAGCAGCCAGGGGGTGGGCACTAATGAAAAACTGTTTTTT.

The table lists this clonotype with a few counts. The J gene is TRBJ2-1, the V gene TRBV2, with TRBD2 matching over 11 bases. The CDR3 is 15 residues long. V dropped 7 bases and J dropped 2; count of bases not matched to a gene: 4. Germline CDR1 is SNHLY and CDR2 is FYNNEI. CDR3 amino acids: CASKQTSGAYNEQFF. The CDR3 nucleotides are TGTGCCAGCAAACAGACTAGCGGGGCCTACAATGAGCAGTTCTTC.

The chain joins TRBV29-1 to TRBJ2-1; D unclear. The V gene lost 2 bases and the J gene lost 8 bases, with 1 base spanning the gap. Germline V gives CDR1 SQVTM, CDR2 ANQGSEA. The CDR3 spans 9 residues. The CDR3 nucleotides are TGCAGCGTTGAATATGAGCAGTTCTTC. This gives the protein CSVEYEQFF.

The chain carries TRBV20-1 and TRBJ1-6, with a tentative D call TRBD1 (6 bases). Trimming shortened V by 0 bases and J by 9 bases, and 15 bases separated the two germline ends. This CDR3 region has 15 residues. Germline V gene lookup returns CDR1 DFQATT and CDR2 SNEGSKA (reference sequence). CDR3 region: CSAREPRGVSSPLHF. The CDR3 region has the DNA TGCAGTGCTAGAGAACCCAGGGGAGTATCTTCACCCCTCCACTTT.

For the CDR3, the DNA is TGTGCCAGCAGTACCGGGACAGATTACTATGGCTACACCTTC. Encoded protein: CASSTGTDYYGYTF. V and J are TRBV6-5 and TRBJ1-2; 7 positions match TRBD1. This CDR3 spans 14 amino acids. V shed 5 bases and J 3 bases; nucleotides not matched to a gene: 6. CDR1 and CDR2 from the germline V gene are MNHEY and SVGAGI.

The chain is built from TRBV18 and TRBJ2-5; D possibly matches TRBD1 or TRBD2 (6 bases each). The CDR3 runs 16 residues. The V gene's germline CDR1 is KGHSH and CDR2 LQKENI. CDR3 residues: CESSPLSGASQETQYF. DNA for the CDR3: TGTGAGAGCTCACCACTTTCGGGGGCCAGTCAAGAGACCCAGTACTTC.

This clonotype was seen at least ten times. This chain uses TRBV6-1 with TRBJ2-1; D gene uncertain. The V end lost 5 bases, the J end lost 0 bases, and 11 bases lay between the germline ends. This CDR3 region has 15 residues. The V gene's germline CDR1 is MNHNS and CDR2 SASEGT. The CDR3 coding sequence is TGTGCCAGCAGTCCCAAGCGAGTCTCCTACAATGAGCAGTTCTTC. Its translation is CASSPKRVSYNEQFF.

The rearrangement links TRBV4-3 to TRBJ2-1; D unclear. Looked up from germline, CDR1 is LGHNA and CDR2 is YSLEER. This CDR3 is built from 14 residues. Trimming cost V 6 bases and J 7 bases, with 16 bases left between them. In nucleotides, the CDR3 is TGCGCCAGCAGTCCCCTTACGGCAGCTAATGAGCAGTTCTTC. Translated: CASSPLTAANEQFF.

The V and J genes are TRBV4-2 and TRBJ1-2; no definite D call. Trimming took off 0 bases at V and 3 bases at J, with 8 bases between the two ends. The length of the CDR3 is 14 residues. Per the germline V gene, CDR1 is LGHNA and CDR2 is YNFKEQ. The CDR3 DNA is TGTGCCAGCAGCCAAGAGTCAGGCTACTATGGCTACACCTTC. Translated, it gives CASSQESGYYGYTF.

This clonotype was found many times. The rearrangement links TRBV27 to TRBJ1-2, with 9 bases lining up with TRBD1. Germline CDR1 reads MNHEY; CDR2 reads SMNVEV (reference sequence). V shed 0 bases and J 4 bases; nucleotides not matched to a gene: 0. There are 14 residues in the CDR3. For the CDR3, the DNA is TGTGCCAGCAGTTTATCGACAGGGGGCTATGGCTACACCTTC. The encoded protein is CASSLSTGGYGYTF.

Points on this clonotype: Its ends do not fully match the called genes, so a read error is possible. The chain combines TRBV4-1 with TRBJ2-7; no firm D call. This CDR3 is built from 16 residues. Germline V gene lookup returns CDR1 MGHRA and CDR2 YSYEKL. CDR3 sequence: CASSFQNRMRSQDQYF. CDR3 DNA: TGTGCCAGCAGCTTCCAAAACCGAATGCGTTCGCAGGATCAGTACTTC.

The chain uses TRBV6-1 and TRBJ2-7; no clear D gene. Trimming stripped 6 bases from V and 0 bases from J, with 9 bases between. The CDR3 has 13 amino acids. Per germline, CDR1 MNHNS and CDR2 SASEGT. CDR3 protein: CASSSPSSYEQYF. CDR3 DNA: TGTGCCAGCAGCTCCCCCTCCTCCTACGAGCAGTACTTC.

This clonotype was seen only a few times. The rearrangement joins TRBV29-1 to TRBJ2-5, with D tentatively TRBD2 (5 bases). The V gene's germline CDR1 is SQVTM and CDR2 ANQGSEA. This CDR3 comprises 14 residues. Trimming took off 6 bases at V and 0 bases at J, with 14 bases between the two ends. CDR3 sequence reads: CSVISAKYQETQYF. The CDR3 coding sequence is TGCAGCGTCATTAGCGCCAAGTACCAAGAGACCCAGTACTTC.

This chain uses TRBV20-1 with TRBJ2-7; D could derive from TRBD1 or TRBD2 (5 bases each). Trimming stripped 4 bases from V and 5 bases from J, with 18 bases between. This CDR3 has 14 amino acids. Germline CDR1 reads DFQATT; CDR2 reads SNEGSKA (reference sequence). CDR3 sequence reads: CSAMTGQGSDEQYF. CDR3 coding DNA: TGCAGTGCTATGACGGGGCAGGGCTCGGACGAGCAGTACTTC.

About this clonotype: A junction end diverges from the germline sequence, so it may reflect a read error. The chain carries TRBV6-1 and TRBJ2-3, with TRBD2 matching over 7 bases. From germline, CDR1 is MNHNS and CDR2 SASEGT. This CDR3 is 15 amino acids long. The CDR3 nucleotides are TGTGCCATCAGTGAAATCGGGGAGGGCGGGGATACGCAGTATTTT. It translates to CAISEIGEGGDTQYF.

The rearrangement joins TRBV7-8 to TRBJ1-3; D unclear. Germline values: CDR1 SGHVS, CDR2 FQNEAQ. Trimming pared 0 bases from V and 4 bases from J, leaving 4 bases between. There are 13 residues in the CDR3. The CDR3, as DNA: TGTGCCAGCAGCTTAGCTCAAGGAAACACCATATATTTT. Its protein product is CASSLAQGNTIYF.

The chain uses TRBV9 and TRBJ1-3, with D uncertain. V lost 0 bases and J lost 3, with 7 bases in between. Germline V lookup: CDR1 SGDLS, CDR2 YYNGEE. The CDR3 is 14 amino acids. The CDR3 region has the DNA TGTGCCAGCAGCGTAGCCGGTTTTGGAAACACCATATATTTT. This codes for CASSVAGFGNTIYF. Full variable domain (missing parts from reference TRBV9 and TRBJ1-3): DSGVTQTPKHLITATGQRVTLRCSPRSGDLSVYWYQQSLDQGLQFLIQYYNGEERAKGNILERFSAQQFPDLHSELNLSSLELGDSALYFCASSVAGFGNTIYFGEGSWLTVV.